These 13 T cell receptor beta chains originate from one sample sequenced in a study of blood T cell repertoires in COVID-19. Produced via immunoSEQ multiplex PCR; TCRdb's table is partial and in-frame only. Among around 200,000 clones, approximately 87% were seen once, and the ten largest hold roughly 3.3%. Sequences were obtained from peripheral blood. These receptors came from a man aged 18 to 29 with active or convalescent COVID-19.

The V call is TRBV6-5, the J call TRBJ1-2; TRBD1 matches at 10 bases. V lost 4 bases and J lost 7; bases outside the gene matches: 9. Germline V lookup: CDR1 MNHEY, CDR2 SVGAGI. The CDR3 has 15 amino acids. The CDR3 nucleotides are TGTGCCAGCAGTTCTTCCGGGACAGGGGAGATTGGCTACACCTTC. Protein sequence: CASSSSGTGEIGYTF.

The chain links TRBV11-3 to TRBJ1-2; D is unclear. The germline V gene encodes CDR1 SGHNT and CDR2 YENEEA. Deletions cut 3 bases from V and 6 bases from J, with 11 bases between. The CDR3 contains 13 residues. The CDR3 DNA reads TGTGCCAGCAGCTTCGTTACGGGGAATGGCTACACCTTC. Amino acid sequence: CASSFVTGNGYTF.

V and J are TRBV7-2 and TRBJ1-1; possible D gene TRBD1, 5 bases. Between the trimmed V and J ends, which lost 5 bases and 10 bases, there was a span of 17 bases. Germline values: CDR1 SGHTA, CDR2 FQGNSA. CDR3 length: 13 residues. The CDR3 bases are TGTGCCAGCAGCCCCACGACAGTTAGGGGAGCTTTCTTT. It translates to CASSPTTVRGAFF.

In this sample, this clone turned up a few times. The gene calls are TRBV4-2 and TRBJ1-3; D is ambiguous. CDR1 and CDR2 from the germline V gene are LGHNA and YNFKEQ. The CDR3 spans 15 residues. Trimming left V 0 bases short and J 0 bases short, with 6 bases between. The CDR3 is CASSQDLLSGNTIYF. CDR3 bases: TGTGCCAGCAGCCAAGATCTACTCTCTGGAAACACCATATATTTT.

The CDR3 DNA follows: TGTGCCACCAGTGATTTTCGGGACAGCTCACGCAATGAGCAGTTCTTC. It is translated as CATSDFRDSSRNEQFF. This sequence joins TRBV24-1 and TRBJ2-1, with TRBD1 matching over 7 bases. V gave up 1 base and J gave up 6 bases; unmatched junction bases: 8. The CDR3 contains 16 residues. The V gene's germline CDR1 is KGHDR and CDR2 SFDVKD.

The chain joins TRBV5-6 to TRBJ2-5, with D perhaps TRBD1 (6 bases). V was cut by 0 bases and J by 6 bases, with 12 bases left in between. The CDR3 has 14 residues. Per the germline V gene, CDR1 is SGHDT and CDR2 is YYEEEE. CDR3 sequence reads: CASSLATGLQTQYF. The DNA for the CDR3 is TGTGCCAGCAGCTTGGCTACAGGGCTACAGACCCAGTACTTC.

The chain employs TRBV7-3 and TRBJ2-6; D gene unclear. Trimming left V 5 bases short and J 4 bases short, with 6 bases between. The germline V gene has CDR1 SGHTA and CDR2 FQGTGA. The CDR3 sequence is 13 residues long. The CDR3 nucleotides are TGTGCCAGCAGCCAATCCGGGGCCAACGTCCTGACTTTC. Translation: CASSQSGANVLTF.

The V and J genes are TRBV7-9 and TRBJ2-3; D gene ambiguous. With 1 base removed from V and 4 bases from J, the gap between germline ends came to 9 bases. Germline lookup yields CDR1 SEHNR and CDR2 FQNEAQ (reference sequence). The CDR3 has 14 residues. In DNA form, the CDR3 reads TGTGCCAGCAGCTTAGGGTTAAGCGCAGATACGCAGTATTTT. This gives the protein CASSLGLSADTQYF.

This chain joins TRBV14 and TRBJ2-7; weak D call: TRBD2 (7 bases). The CDR3 loop spans 18 amino acids. Trimming took off 0 bases at V and 4 bases at J, with 22 bases between the two ends. CDR1 and CDR2 from the germline V gene are SGHDN and FVKESK. The chain's CDR3 is CASSQEMDGGPKYYEQYF. In DNA form, the CDR3 reads TGTGCCAGCAGCCAAGAAATGGACGGGGGGCCTAAGTATTACGAGCAGTACTTC.

This rearrangement joins TRBV11-2 to TRBJ2-3; maybe TRBD2 (7 bases). Germline CDR1 reads SGHAT; CDR2 reads FQNNGV. V lost 8 bases, J lost 2 bases, and 20 bases lay in between. This CDR3 is 16 amino acids long. The CDR3 here is CASQRGAGALTDTQYF. Written as DNA, the CDR3 is TGTGCCAGCCAACGTGGGGCGGGGGCCCTCACAGATACGCAGTATTTT.

This rearrangement joins TRBV5-1 to TRBJ1-1; a weak D match, TRBD1 (6 bases). The CDR3 extends over 15 amino acids. V lost 3 bases, J lost 8 bases, and 20 bases lay in between. CDR1 SGHRS and CDR2 YFSETQ come from the germline V gene. Written as DNA, the CDR3 is TGCGCCAGCAGCTCCGTGGGCGGGGGGCACTGGGAAGCTTTCTTT. This sequence encodes CASSSVGGGHWEAFF.

The chain couples TRBV2 to TRBJ2-3, with 12 bases lining up with TRBD1. The CDR3 has 17 amino acids. The germline V gene has CDR1 SNHLY and CDR2 FYNNEI. The junction had 6 bases not matched to a gene; V was cut back by 3 bases and J by 2 bases. The CDR3 nucleotides read TGTGCCAGCAGTGATATGGGGACAGGGGGCTTCACAGATACGCAGTATTTT. This translates into CASSDMGTGGFTDTQYF.

The chain links TRBV6-5 to TRBJ2-1; TRBD2 aligns across 8 bases. The V gene end was trimmed by 0 bases and the J gene end by 6 bases; junction bases not matched to a gene: 4. The CDR3 runs to 15 residues. Germline V gene sequence: CDR1 MNHEY, CDR2 SVGAGI. The CDR3 bases are TGTGCCAGCAGTTACTCCCTCGGGGGGGTCAATGAGCAGTTCTTC. It yields the protein CASSYSLGGVNEQFF.